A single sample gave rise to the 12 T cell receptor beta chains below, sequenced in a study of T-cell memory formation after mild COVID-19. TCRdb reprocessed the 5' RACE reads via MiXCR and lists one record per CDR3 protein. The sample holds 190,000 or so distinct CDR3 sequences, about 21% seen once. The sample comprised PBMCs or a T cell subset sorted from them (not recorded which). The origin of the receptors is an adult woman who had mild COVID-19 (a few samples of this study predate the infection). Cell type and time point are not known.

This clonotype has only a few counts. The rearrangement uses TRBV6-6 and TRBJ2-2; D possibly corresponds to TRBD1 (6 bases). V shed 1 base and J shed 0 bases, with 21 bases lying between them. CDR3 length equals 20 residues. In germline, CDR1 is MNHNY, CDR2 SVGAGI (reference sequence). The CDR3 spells CASSYLLPSDRDTNTGELFF. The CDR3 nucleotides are TGTGCCAGCAGTTACTTACTACCTTCGGACAGAGACACGAACACCGGGGAGCTGTTTTTT.

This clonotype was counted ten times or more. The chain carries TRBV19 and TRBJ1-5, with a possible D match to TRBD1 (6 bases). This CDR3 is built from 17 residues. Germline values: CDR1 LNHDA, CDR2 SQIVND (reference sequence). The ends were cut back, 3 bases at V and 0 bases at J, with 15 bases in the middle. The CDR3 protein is CASSIRGTFYSNQPQHF. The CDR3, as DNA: TGTGCCAGTAGTATTAGGGGGACCTTTTATAGCAATCAGCCCCAGCATTTT. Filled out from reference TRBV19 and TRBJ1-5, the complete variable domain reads DGGITQSPKYLFRKEGQNVTLSCEQNLNHDAMYWYRQDPGQGLRLIYYSQIVNDFQKGDIAEGYSVSREKKESFPLTVTSAQKNPTAFYLCASSIRGTFYSNQPQHFGDGTRLSIL.

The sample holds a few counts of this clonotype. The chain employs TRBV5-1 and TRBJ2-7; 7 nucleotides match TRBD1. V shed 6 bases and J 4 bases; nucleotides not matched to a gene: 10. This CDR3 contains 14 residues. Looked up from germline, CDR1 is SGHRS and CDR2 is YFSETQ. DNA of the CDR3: TGCGCCAGCACCCCGGCCCCAGGGGGTTACGAGCAGTACTTC. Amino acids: CASTPAPGGYEQYF. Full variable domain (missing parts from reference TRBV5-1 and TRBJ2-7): KAGVTQTPRYLIKTRGQQVTLSCSPISGHRSVSWYQQTPGQGLQFLFEYFSETQRNKGNFPGRFSGRQFSNSRSEMNVSTLELGDSALYLCASTPAPGGYEQYFGPGTRLTVT.

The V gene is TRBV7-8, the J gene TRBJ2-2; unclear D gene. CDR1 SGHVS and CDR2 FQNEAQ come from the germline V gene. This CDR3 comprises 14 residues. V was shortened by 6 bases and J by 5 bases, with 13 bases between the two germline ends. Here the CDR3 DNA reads TGTGCCAGCAGACCTACTCATGGAACCGGGGAGCTGTTTTTT. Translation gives CASRPTHGTGELFF.

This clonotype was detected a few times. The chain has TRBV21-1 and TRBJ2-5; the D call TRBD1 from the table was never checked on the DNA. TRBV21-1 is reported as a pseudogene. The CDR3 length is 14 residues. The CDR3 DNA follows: TGTGCCAGCCCTCTAGCCCCCGGCGGGGAGACCCAGTACTTC. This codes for CASPLAPGGETQYF.

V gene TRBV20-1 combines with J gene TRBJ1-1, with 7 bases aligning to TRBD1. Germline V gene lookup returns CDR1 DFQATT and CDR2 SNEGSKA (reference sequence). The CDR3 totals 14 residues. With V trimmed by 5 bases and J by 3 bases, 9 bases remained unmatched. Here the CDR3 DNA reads TGCAGTGCTGGAAGACAGGGCTTTCACACTGAAGCTTTCTTT. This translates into CSAGRQGFHTEAFF.

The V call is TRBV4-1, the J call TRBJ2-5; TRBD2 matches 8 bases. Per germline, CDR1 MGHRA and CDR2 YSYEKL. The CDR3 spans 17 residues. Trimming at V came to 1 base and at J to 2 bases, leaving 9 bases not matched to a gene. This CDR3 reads CASSQASDSGDQETQYF. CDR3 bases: TGCGCCAGCAGCCAAGCGTCGGATAGCGGGGATCAAGAGACCCAGTACTTC.

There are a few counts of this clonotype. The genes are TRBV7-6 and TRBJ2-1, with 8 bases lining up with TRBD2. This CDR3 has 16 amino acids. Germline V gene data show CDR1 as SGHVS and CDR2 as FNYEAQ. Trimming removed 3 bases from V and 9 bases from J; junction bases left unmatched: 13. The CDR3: CASSLERESPTGEQFF. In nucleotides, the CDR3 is TGTGCCAGCAGCTTGGAGCGGGAGTCTCCTACCGGTGAGCAGTTCTTC.

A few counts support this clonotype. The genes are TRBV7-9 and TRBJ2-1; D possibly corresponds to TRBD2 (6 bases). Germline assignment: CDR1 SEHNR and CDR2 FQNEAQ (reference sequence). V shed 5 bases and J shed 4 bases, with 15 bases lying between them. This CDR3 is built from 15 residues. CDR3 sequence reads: CASSDGGGSYNEQFF. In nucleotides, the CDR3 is TGTGCCAGCAGCGACGGGGGAGGATCTTACAATGAGCAGTTCTTC.

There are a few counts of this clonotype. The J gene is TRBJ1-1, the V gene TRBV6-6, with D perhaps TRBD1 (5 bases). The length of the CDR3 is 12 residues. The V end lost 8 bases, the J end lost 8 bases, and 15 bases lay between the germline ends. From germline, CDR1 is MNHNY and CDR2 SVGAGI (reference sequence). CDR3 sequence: CASRSLWTEAFF. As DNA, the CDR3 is TGTGCCAGCCGAAGCCTTTGGACAGAAGCTTTCTTT.

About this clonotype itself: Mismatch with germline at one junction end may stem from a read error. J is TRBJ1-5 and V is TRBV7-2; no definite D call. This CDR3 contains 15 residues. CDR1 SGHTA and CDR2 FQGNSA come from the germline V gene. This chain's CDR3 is CASRLELLSNQPQHF. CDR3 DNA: TGTGCCAGCAGATTAGAACTCCTTAGCAATCAGCCCCAGCATTTT.

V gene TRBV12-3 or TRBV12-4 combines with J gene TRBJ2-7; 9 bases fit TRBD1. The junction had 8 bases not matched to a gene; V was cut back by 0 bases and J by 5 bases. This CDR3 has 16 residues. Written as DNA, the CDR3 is TGTGCCAGCAGTTTAGCGGCGGGGACAGGGTACCACGAGCAGTACTTC. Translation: CASSLAAGTGYHEQYF.